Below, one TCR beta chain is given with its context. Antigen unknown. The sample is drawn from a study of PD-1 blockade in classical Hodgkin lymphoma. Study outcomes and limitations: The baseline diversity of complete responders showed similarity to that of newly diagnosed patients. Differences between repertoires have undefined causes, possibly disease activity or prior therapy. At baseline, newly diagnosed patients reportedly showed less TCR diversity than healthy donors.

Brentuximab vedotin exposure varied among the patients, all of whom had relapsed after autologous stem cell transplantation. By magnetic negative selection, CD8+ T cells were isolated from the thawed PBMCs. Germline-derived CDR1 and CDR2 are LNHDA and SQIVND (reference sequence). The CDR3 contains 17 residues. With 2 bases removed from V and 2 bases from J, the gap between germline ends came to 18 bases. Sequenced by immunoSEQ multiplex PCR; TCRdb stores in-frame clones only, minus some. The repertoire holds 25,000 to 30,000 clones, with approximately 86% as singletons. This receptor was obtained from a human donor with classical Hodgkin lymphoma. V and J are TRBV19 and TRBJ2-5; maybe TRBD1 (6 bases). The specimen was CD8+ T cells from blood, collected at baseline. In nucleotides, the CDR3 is TGTGCCAGTAGTATATGGGTTCGATCAGGGGAACAAGAGACCCAGTACTTC. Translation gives CASSIWVRSGEQETQYF.